This TCR beta chain was recorded in a study of cytomegalovirus exposure and HLA in healthy donors. The wider study: Early release data held 75 million to 90 million unique TCRs from HLA-typed donors.

On this clone: The antigen is unknown.

Findings and limits, study-wide: A previous analysis found most TCR beta V segments productive roughly 87% or roughly 30% of the time. Several of the most significant clusters appeared linked to common viral pathogens, based on a later analysis.

Germline assignment: CDR1 LNHDA and CDR2 SQIVND (reference sequence). V shed 2 bases and J shed 7 bases, with 14 bases lying between them. The CDR3 contains 14 residues. A multiplex PCR was run with 60 Vbeta primers and 13 Jbeta primers. Only in-frame clones appear in the TCRdb table, and some are missing; sequencing was by immunoSEQ multiplex PCR. The table includes some 120,000 clones, 75% to 85% detected once. J is TRBJ2-5 and V is TRBV19; weak D call: TRBD2 (5 bases). Sequencing was performed on PBMCs. This TCR derives from a male donor in good health and CMV-seronegative. The CDR3: CASSIQGGSGTQYF. DNA of the CDR3: TGTGCCAGTAGTATACAAGGCGGGTCTGGGACCCAGTACTTC. Based on the CDR3 plus reference TRBV19 and TRBJ2-5, the full variable domain is DGGITQSPKYLFRKEGQNVTLSCEQNLNHDAMYWYRQDPGQGLRLIYYSQIVNDFQKGDIAEGYSVSREKKESFPLTVTSAQKNPTAFYLCASSIQGGSGTQYFGPGTRLLVL.